This T cell receptor beta chain stems from a study of T-cell reconstitution after alpha-beta-depleted transplantation in children. Whole-study findings and limits: Several hundred expanded graft clones reportedly supplied alpha-beta T cells about two months after transplant. Hyperexpanded clones declined; after one year, newly produced T cells mostly supplied diversity. Surviving recipient T cells and intrathymic progenitors accounted for some patients' high TCRbeta diversity at day 60.

The length of the CDR3 is 14 residues. Per germline, CDR1 MDHEN and CDR2 SYDVKM. Deletions cut 6 bases from V and 9 bases from J, with 20 bases between. This clonotype was counted a few times. The antigen remains unidentified. The TCRbeta library was prepared with unique molecular identifiers. TCRdb fed the PCR reads into MiXCR, producing one record per CDR3 protein. The sample consists of 500,000 to 600,000 distinct CDR3 sequences, 25% to 30% of them appearing once. The gene calls are TRBV28 and TRBJ1-1, with a possible D match to TRBD1 (6 bases). The sample was PBMCs, taken before TCRalphabeta/CD19-depleted stem cell transplant. This sequence was found in a boy under two years old with Wiskott-Aldrich syndrome, due to receive a stem cell transplant. CDR3 in DNA: TGTGCCAGCAGCGCCTGGGGGCAGGGCTATCAAGCTTTCTTT. Its translation is CASSAWGQGYQAFF. Full variable domain (missing parts from reference TRBV28 and TRBJ1-1): DVKVTQSSRYLVKRTGEKVFLECVQDMDHENMFWYRQDPGLGLRLIYFSYDVKMKEKGDIPEGYSVSREKKERFSLILESASTNQTSMYLCASSAWGQGYQAFFGQGTRLTVV.